This T cell receptor beta chain emerged from a study of blood T cell repertoires in COVID-19. Study information: Sample material is recorded as cDNA or gDNA derived from T cells, B-cell-depleted T cells, or PBMCs.

CDR1 WNHNN and CDR2 SYGVQD come from the germline V gene (reference sequence). This CDR3 region has 12 residues. V was clipped by 5 bases and J by 6 bases, with 11 bases between them. Authors' data handling: The assay estimated nucleated cells by amplifying reference gene primers. Here immunoSEQ multiplex PCR was the method, and the copy in TCRdb shows in-frame clones only, minus some. D and trimming were read from the DNA, whereas the V and J calls and clone size are those reported in that table. Of about 56,000 clones in the sample, nearly 90% were seen once. The TCR originated in a woman aged 60-75 years with COVID-19, enrolled during active disease. The rearrangement uses TRBV10-1 and TRBJ2-7, with no clear D. The sample comprised peripheral blood. The CDR3 bases are TGCGCCAGCAGTCGAGGTTACGGCGAGCAGTACTTC. Translated: CASSRGYGEQYF.